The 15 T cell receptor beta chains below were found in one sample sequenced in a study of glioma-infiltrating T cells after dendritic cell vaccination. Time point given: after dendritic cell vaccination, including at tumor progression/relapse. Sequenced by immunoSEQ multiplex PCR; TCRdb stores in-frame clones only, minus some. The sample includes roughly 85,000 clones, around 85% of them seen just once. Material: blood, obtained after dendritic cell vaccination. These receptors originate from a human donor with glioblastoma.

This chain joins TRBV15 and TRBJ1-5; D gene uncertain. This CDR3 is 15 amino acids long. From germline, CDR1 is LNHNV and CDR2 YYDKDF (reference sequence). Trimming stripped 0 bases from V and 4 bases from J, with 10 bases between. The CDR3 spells CATSREVARNQPQHF. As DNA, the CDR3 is TGTGCCACCAGCAGAGAGGTCGCCAGGAATCAGCCCCAGCATTTT.

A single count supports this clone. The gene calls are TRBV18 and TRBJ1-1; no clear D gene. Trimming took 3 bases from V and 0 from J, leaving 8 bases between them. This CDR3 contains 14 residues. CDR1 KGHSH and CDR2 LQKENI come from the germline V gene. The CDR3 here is CASSPAGLNTEAFF. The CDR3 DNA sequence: TGTGCCAGCTCACCGGCAGGCTTGAACACTGAAGCTTTCTTT.

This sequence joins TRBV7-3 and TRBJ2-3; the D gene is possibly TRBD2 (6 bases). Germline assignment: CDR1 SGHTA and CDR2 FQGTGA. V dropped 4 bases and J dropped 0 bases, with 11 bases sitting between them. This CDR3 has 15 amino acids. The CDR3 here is CASSSEGGSTDTQYF. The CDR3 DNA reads TGTGCCAGCAGCTCCGAGGGAGGTAGCACAGATACGCAGTATTTT.

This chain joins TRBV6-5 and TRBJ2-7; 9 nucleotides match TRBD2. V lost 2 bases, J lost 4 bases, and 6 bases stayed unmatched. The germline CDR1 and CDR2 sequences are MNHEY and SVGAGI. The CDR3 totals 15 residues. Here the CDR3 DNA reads TGTGCCAGCAGTTACGGGGCTAGCGGGATGTACGAGCAGTACTTC. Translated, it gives CASSYGASGMYEQYF.

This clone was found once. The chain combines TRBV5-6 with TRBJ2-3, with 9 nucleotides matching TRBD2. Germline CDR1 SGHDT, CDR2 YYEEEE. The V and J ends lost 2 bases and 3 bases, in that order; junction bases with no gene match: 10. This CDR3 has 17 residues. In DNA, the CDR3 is TGTGCCAGCAGCTTTTACAGAGCGGGAGGTGGTACAGATACGCAGTATTTT. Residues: CASSFYRAGGGTDTQYF.

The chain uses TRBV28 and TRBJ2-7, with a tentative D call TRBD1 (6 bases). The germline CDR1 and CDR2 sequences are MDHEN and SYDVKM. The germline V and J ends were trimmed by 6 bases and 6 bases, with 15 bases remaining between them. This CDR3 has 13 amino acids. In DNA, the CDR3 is TGTGCCAGCAGGGCGAGAACAGGGCCCGAGCAGTACTTC. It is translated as CASRARTGPEQYF.

The CDR3 loop reads CASSLAHKQNSGNTIYF. The CDR3 bases are TGTGCCAGCAGCTTAGCGCATAAACAAAACTCTGGAAACACCATATATTTT. The rearrangement uses TRBV7-2 and TRBJ1-3; D is undetermined. The CDR3 contains 17 residues. Deletions cut 0 bases from V and 0 bases from J, with 12 bases between. Germline V lookup: CDR1 SGHTA, CDR2 FQGNSA.

DNA of the CDR3: TGTGCCAGCAGTGGCCGGGACAGCAAACGCTACGAGCAGTACTTC. This codes for CASSGRDSKRYEQYF. This chain connects TRBV6-5 to TRBJ2-7; 7 bases agree with TRBD1. V lost 5 bases to trimming and J lost 3 bases; unmatched junction nucleotides: 10. Germline loops: CDR1 MNHEY, CDR2 SVGAGI. The length of the CDR3 is 15 residues.

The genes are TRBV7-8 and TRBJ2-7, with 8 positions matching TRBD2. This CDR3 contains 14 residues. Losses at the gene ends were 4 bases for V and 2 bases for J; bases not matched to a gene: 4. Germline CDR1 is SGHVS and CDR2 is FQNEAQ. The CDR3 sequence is CASSSLAGTYEQYF. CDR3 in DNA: TGTGCCAGCAGCTCTCTAGCGGGTACCTACGAGCAGTACTTC.

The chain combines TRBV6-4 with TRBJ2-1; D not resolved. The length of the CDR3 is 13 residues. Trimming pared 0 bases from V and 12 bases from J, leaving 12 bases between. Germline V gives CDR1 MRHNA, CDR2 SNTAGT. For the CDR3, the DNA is TGTGCCAGCAGTGACTCTGTAACCTCAGGGCAGTTCTTC. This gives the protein CASSDSVTSGQFF.

In DNA, the CDR3 is TGCGCCAGCAGCTCAGACACAGGGTATTCACCCCTCCACTTT. Translated: CASSSDTGYSPLHF. The rearrangement joins TRBV5-1 to TRBJ1-6; a weak D match, TRBD1 (6 bases). CDR1 is SGHRS, CDR2 YFSETQ, per germline. This CDR3 contains 14 residues. With 3 bases removed from V and 8 bases from J, the gap between germline ends came to 12 bases.

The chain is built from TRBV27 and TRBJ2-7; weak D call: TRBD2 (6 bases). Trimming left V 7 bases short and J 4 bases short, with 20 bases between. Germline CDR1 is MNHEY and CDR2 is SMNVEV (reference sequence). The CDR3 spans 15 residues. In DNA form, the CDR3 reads TGTGCCAGCAAAGGTCCCCCCGGACTATATTACGAGCAGTACTTC. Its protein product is CASKGPPGLYYEQYF.

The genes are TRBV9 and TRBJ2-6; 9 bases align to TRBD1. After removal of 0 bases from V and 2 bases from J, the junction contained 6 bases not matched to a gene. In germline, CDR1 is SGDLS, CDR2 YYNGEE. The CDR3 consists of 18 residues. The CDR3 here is CASSVDRDRVTGANVLTF. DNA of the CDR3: TGTGCCAGCAGCGTAGACCGGGACAGGGTAACTGGGGCCAACGTCCTGACTTTC.

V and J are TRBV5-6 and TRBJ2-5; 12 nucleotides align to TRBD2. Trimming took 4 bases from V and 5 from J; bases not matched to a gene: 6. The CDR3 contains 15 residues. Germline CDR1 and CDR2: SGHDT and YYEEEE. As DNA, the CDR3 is TGTGCCAGCAGCCCGCTAGCGGGAGGGGTTGAGACCCAGTACTTC. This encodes CASSPLAGGVETQYF.

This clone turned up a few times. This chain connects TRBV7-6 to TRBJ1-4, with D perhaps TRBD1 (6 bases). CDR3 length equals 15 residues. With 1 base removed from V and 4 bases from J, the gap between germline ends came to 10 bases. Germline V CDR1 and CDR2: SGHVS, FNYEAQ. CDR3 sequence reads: CASSLEQGFNEKLFF. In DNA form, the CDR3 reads TGTGCCAGCAGCTTAGAGCAGGGGTTTAATGAAAAACTGTTTTTT. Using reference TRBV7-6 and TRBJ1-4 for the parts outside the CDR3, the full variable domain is GAGVSQSPRYKVTKRGQDVALRCDPISGHVSLYWYRQALGQGPEFLTYFNYEAQQDKSGLPNDRFSAERPEGSISTLTIQRTEQRDSAMYRCASSLEQGFNEKLFFGSGTQLSVL.